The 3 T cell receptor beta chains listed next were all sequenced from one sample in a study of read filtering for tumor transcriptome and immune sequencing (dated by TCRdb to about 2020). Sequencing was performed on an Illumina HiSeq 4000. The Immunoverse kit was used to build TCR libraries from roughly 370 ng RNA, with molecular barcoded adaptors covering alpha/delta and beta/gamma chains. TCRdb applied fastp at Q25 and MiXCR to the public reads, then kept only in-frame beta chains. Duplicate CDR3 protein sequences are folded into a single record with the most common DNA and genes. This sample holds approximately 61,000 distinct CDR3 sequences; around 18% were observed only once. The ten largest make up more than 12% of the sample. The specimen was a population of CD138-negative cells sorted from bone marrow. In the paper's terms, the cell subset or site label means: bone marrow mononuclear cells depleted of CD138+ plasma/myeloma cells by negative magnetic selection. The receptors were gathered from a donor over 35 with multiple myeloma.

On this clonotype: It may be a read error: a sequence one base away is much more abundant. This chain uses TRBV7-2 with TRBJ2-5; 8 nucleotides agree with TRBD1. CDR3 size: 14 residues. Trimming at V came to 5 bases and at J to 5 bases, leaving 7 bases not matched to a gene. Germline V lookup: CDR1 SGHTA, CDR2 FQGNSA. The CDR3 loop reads CASSIDRGPETQYF. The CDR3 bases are TGTGCCAGCAGCATAGACAGGGGCCCGGAGACCCAGTACTTC.

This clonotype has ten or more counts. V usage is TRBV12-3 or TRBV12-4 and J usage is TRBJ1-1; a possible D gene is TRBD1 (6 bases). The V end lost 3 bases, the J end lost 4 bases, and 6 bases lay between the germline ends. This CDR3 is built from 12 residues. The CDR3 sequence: CASSFRGTEAFF. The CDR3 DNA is TGTGCCAGCAGTTTCAGGGGCACTGAAGCTTTCTTT.

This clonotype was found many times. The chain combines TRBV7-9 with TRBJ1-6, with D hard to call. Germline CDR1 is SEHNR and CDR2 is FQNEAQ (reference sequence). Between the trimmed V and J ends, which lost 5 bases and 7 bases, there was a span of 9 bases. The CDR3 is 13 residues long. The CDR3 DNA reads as TGTGCCAGCAGCCTCCCGGGAAATTCACCCCTCCACTTT. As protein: CASSLPGNSPLHF.